The present TCR beta chain was sequenced within a study of identifying expanded T cells in peripheral blood. General study findings and limits: About 1.2 clones differed between technical replicates, versus 16.4 and 19 over time. Variance in clone template counts between approximately two-week samples significantly increased with total template count across all healthy donors.

Points on this clone: What it binds is not known.

TCRdb's table, derived via immunoSEQ multiplex PCR, lists solely in-frame clones and lacks some. The sample contains 84,000 or so clones, 85% to 90% of which appear only once. No infections or other immune events were documented during collection. Looked up from germline, CDR1 is SGHAT and CDR2 is FQDESV (reference sequence). Trimming cost V 6 bases and J 0 bases; bases outside gene matches: 10. This CDR3 has 16 amino acids. The clonotype was recovered from a person between 18 and 70 years old in good health. The sequencing input was blood. V is TRBV11-1 and J is TRBJ2-5, with TRBD1 matching 7 bases. The CDR3 region is CASSPEGQTNQETQYF. CDR3 in DNA: TGTGCCAGCAGTCCCGAGGGACAGACTAACCAAGAGACCCAGTACTTC.